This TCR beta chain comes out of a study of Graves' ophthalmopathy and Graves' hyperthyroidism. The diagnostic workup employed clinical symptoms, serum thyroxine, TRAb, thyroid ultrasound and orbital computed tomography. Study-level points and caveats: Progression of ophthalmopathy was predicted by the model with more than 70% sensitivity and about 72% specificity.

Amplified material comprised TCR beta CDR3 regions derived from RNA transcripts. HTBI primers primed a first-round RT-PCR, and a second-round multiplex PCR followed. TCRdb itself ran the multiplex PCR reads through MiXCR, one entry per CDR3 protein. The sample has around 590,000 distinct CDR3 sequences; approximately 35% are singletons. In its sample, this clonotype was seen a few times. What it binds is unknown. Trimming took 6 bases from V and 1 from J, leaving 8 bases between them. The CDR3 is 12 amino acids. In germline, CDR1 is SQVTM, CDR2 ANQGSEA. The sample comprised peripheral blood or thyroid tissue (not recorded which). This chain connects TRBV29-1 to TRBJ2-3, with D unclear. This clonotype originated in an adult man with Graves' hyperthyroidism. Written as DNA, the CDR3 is TGCAGCGTAGAAACAGGCACAGATACGCAGTATTTT. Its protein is CSVETGTDTQYF.